A selection of T cell receptor beta chains follows, all from one sample in a study of OX40 agonist ivuxolimab in advanced cancers. TCRdb's table, derived via immunoSEQ multiplex PCR, lists solely in-frame clones and lacks some. The sample yields more than 45,000 clones, under 95% seen once. The starting material was CD4+ or CD8+ T cells sorted from blood, obtained in a trial of the OX40 agonist ivuxolimab. The receptor set was obtained from an adult with an advanced solid tumor such as melanoma, head and neck, liver or kidney cancer. The CDR3 runs from the conserved cysteine through the conserved F or W. The D gene is left open where the match is weak. The size of a clone is reported for some rows only, either as once, few or many, or as a class for expanded clones.

J gene: TRBJ2-4; clone size: NA; CDR3 length: 15; V gene: TRBV6-4; D gene: NA; CDR3 protein: CASISGSPAKNIQYF
J gene: TRBJ2-1; clone size: NA; CDR3 length: 15; V gene: TRBV28; D gene: NA; CDR3 protein: CASCHLLSSYNEQFF
J gene: TRBJ2-1; clone size: NA; CDR3 length: 15; V gene: TRBV28; D gene: NA; CDR3 protein: CASSLGGQKGNEQFF
J gene: TRBJ1-2; clone size: NA; CDR3 length: 14; V gene: TRBV5-6; D gene: NA; CDR3 protein: CASSLGATNYGYTF
J gene: TRBJ2-7; clone size: few; CDR3 length: 14; V gene: TRBV13; D gene: TRBD1; CDR3 protein: CASSFFGQGDEQYF
J gene: TRBJ1-1; clone size: few; CDR3 length: 12; V gene: TRBV7-9; D gene: NA; CDR3 protein: CASSTDGLEAFF
J gene: TRBJ1-5; clone size: NA; CDR3 length: 16; V gene: TRBV9; D gene: TRBD1; CDR3 protein: CASSVFRGLSNQPQHF
J gene: TRBJ1-1; clone size: NA; CDR3 length: 13; V gene: TRBV28; D gene: NA; CDR3 protein: CASKVWVGTEAFF
J gene: TRBJ2-5; clone size: NA; CDR3 length: 15; V gene: TRBV28; D gene: NA; CDR3 protein: CASSLGSEMEETQYF
J gene: TRBJ2-3; clone size: NA; CDR3 length: 18; V gene: TRBV7-6; D gene: TRBD2; CDR3 protein: CASSFSTSGGLNTDTQYF
J gene: TRBJ2-6; clone size: NA; CDR3 length: 19; V gene: TRBV19; D gene: TRBD1; CDR3 protein: CASLPSPGQLISGANVLTF
J gene: TRBJ2-1; clone size: NA; CDR3 length: 13; V gene: TRBV2; D gene: NA; CDR3 protein: CASSEGTGYEQFF
J gene: TRBJ2-1; clone size: NA; CDR3 length: 16; V gene: TRBV28; D gene: NA; CDR3 protein: CASSYPMGTGADEQFF
J gene: TRBJ2-3; clone size: NA; CDR3 length: 14; V gene: TRBV28; D gene: NA; CDR3 protein: CASSLDLGTDTQYF
J gene: TRBJ2-7; clone size: NA; CDR3 length: 14; V gene: TRBV2; D gene: NA; CDR3 protein: CASRRDSNSYEQYF
J gene: TRBJ2-3; clone size: NA; CDR3 length: 14; V gene: TRBV7-9; D gene: TRBD2; CDR3 protein: CASSHGTNRGTQYF